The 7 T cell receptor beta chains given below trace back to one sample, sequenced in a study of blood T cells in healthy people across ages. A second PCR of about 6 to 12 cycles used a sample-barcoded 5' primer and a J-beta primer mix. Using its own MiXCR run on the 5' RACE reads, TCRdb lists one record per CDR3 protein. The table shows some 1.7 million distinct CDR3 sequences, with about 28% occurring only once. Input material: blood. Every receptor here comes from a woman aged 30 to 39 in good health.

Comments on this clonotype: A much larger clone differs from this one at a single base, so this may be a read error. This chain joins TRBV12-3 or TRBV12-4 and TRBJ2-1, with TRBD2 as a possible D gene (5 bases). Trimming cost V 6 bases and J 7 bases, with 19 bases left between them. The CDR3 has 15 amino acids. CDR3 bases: TGTGCCAGCAGGCCCGCGGCTGTGGGAGTGAATGAGCAGTTCTTC. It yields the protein CASRPAAVGVNEQFF.

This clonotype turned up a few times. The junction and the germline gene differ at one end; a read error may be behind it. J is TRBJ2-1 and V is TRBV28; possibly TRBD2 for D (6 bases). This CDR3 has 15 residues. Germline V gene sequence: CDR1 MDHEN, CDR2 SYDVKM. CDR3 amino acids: CAGSLGGRNSNEQFF. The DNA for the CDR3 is TGTGCCGGCAGTTTGGGGGGTCGAAACTCTAATGAGCAGTTCTTC.

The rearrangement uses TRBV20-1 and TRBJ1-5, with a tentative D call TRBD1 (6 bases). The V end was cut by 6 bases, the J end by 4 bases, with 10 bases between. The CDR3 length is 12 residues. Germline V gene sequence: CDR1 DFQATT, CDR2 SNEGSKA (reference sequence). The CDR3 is CSAEQGNQPQHF. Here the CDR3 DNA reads TGCAGTGCCGAACAGGGAAATCAGCCCCAGCATTTT.

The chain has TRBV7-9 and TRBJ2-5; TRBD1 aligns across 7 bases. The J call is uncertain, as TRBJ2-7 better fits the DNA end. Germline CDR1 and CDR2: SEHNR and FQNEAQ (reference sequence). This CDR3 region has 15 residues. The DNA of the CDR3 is TGTGCCAGCAGCCCAACCACAGGGGATCCCTACGAGCAGTACTTC. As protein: CASSPTTGDPYEQYF.

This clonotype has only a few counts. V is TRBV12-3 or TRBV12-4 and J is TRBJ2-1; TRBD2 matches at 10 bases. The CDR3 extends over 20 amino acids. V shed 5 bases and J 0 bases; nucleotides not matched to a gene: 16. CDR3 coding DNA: TGTGCCAGCAGTGAACCGGGACTAGCGAGGTATAAGAGCTCCTACAATGAGCAGTTCTTC. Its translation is CASSEPGLARYKSSYNEQFF.

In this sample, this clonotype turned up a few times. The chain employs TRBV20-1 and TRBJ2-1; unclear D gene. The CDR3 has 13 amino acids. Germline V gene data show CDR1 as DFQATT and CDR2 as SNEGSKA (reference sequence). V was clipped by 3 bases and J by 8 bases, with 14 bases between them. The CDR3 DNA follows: TGCAGTGCTAGCAACCCATCTACGGATGAGCAGTTCTTC. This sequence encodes CSASNPSTDEQFF.

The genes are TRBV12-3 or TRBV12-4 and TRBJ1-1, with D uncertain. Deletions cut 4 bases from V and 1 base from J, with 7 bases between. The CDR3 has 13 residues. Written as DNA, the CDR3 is TGTGCCAGCAGTTCCAACTGGAACACTGAAGCTTTCTTT. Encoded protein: CASSSNWNTEAFF.